These T cell receptor beta chains were read from a single sample in a study of T cell responses to AZD1222 COVID-19 vaccine. TCRdb's copy holds only in-frame clones and misses some; the assay was immunoSEQ multiplex PCR. This sample has 150,000 to 170,000 clones; roughly nine tenths occur once, and the top ten carry 5.5% to 6%. The sequencing used peripheral blood, collected on day 0 of MenACWY control vaccination. These receptors all come from an adult in good health. Both conserved end residues are part of each CDR3. D genes are given only for firm matches. Where a row states a size, it is once, few, many or the class of an expanded clone; other rows omit it.

j_call | clone_size | d_call | cdr3_length | v_call | cdr3_aa | cdr3_nt
TRBJ1-2 | - | - | 15 | TRBV6-5 | CASSYSYSPNYGYTF | TGTGCCAGCAGTTACTCTTACTCACCCAACTATGGCTACACCTTC
TRBJ1-1 | - | - | 14 | TRBV25-1 | CASSRYRGGVEAFF | TGTGCCAGCAGTAGGTATAGGGGCGGCGTTGAAGCTTTCTTT
TRBJ2-1 | - | TRBD1 | 15 | TRBV24-1 | CATSDARQGGNEQFF | TGTGCCACCAGTGATGCCAGACAGGGGGGCAATGAGCAGTTCTTC
TRBJ2-4 | - | - | 16 | TRBV27 | CASSLSSPGLGDIQYF | TGTGCCAGCAGTTTATCGTCACCGGGACTTGGGGACATTCAGTACTTC
TRBJ1-2 | - | TRBD1 | 14 | TRBV27 | CASSPTGANYGYTF | TGTGCCAGCAGTCCAACAGGGGCTAACTATGGCTACACCTTC
TRBJ2-1 | - | TRBD2 | 18 | TRBV7-2 | CASSLAGTSGSIVNEQFF | TGTGCCAGCAGCCTGGCCGGGACTAGCGGGAGTATAGTGAATGAGCAGTTCTTC
TRBJ2-2 | - | - | 15 | TRBV5-6 | CASSFGQRGTGELFF | TGTGCCAGCAGCTTTGGACAGCGGGGCACCGGGGAGCTGTTTTTT
TRBJ1-1 | - | - | 16 | TRBV5-4 | CASSLTRGGKNTEAFF | TGTGCCAGCAGCTTGACGAGGGGTGGCAAGAACACTGAAGCTTTCTTT
TRBJ2-6 | - | - | 20 | TRBV4-1 | CASSQEQVGAGIPGANVLTF | TGCGCCAGCAGCCAAGAACAAGTTGGGGCAGGGATCCCTGGGGCCAACGTCCTGACTTTC
TRBJ1-4 | - | TRBD1 | 13 | TRBV12-3/TRBV12-4 | CASRSNQGGKLFF | TGTGCCAGCAGATCCAACCAGGGGGGGAAACTGTTTTTT
TRBJ2-2 | few | - | 19 | TRBV15 | CATSRDRMMDWLNTGELFF | TGTGCCACCAGCAGAGATAGGATGATGGACTGGCTGAACACCGGGGAGCTGTTTTTT
TRBJ2-3 | - | TRBD2 | 14 | TRBV5-6 | CASSTGRQGDTQYF | TGTGCCAGCAGCACCGGGAGGCAAGGAGATACGCAGTATTTT
TRBJ1-2 | - | TRBD1 | 13 | TRBV18 | CASSTDRGDGYTF | TGTGCCAGCTCAACGGACAGGGGAGATGGCTACACCTTC
TRBJ1-3 | - | - | 14 | TRBV18 | CASSPAGNGNTIYF | TGTGCCAGCTCACCTGCCGGTAACGGAAACACCATATATTTT
TRBJ2-5 | - | TRBD2 | 15 | TRBV7-7 | CASSLILAGGETQYF | TGTGCTAGCAGCTTAATCCTAGCGGGAGGGGAGACCCAGTACTTC
TRBJ1-5 | - | - | 13 | TRBV19 | CASSISINQPQHF | TGTGCCAGTAGTATATCCATCAATCAGCCCCAGCATTTT
TRBJ2-6 | - | TRBD1 | 18 | TRBV5-8 | CASSRPGQGGSGANVLTF | TGTGCCAGCAGCCGGCCGGGACAGGGGGGCTCTGGGGCCAACGTCCTGACTTTC
TRBJ1-3 | - | - | 19 | TRBV6-1 | CASSEVRGNPAGSGNTIYF | TGTGCCAGCAGTGAAGTAAGGGGTAACCCGGCGGGCTCTGGAAACACCATATATTTT
TRBJ1-3 | - | - | 14 | TRBV25-1 | CASSLDRPGNTIYF | TGTGCCAGCAGCTTGGACAGACCTGGAAACACCATATATTTT
TRBJ1-2 | few | TRBD1 | 13 | TRBV2 | CASSAGQGIGYTF | TGTGCCAGCAGTGCGGGACAGGGGATTGGCTACACCTTC
TRBJ2-5 | - | - | 14 | TRBV2 | CASSEQGIRETQYF | TGTGCCAGCAGTGAACAGGGGATTCGAGAGACCCAGTACTTC
TRBJ1-2 | - | - | 14 | TRBV27 | CASSPTRNRGGYTF | TGTGCCAGCAGTCCCACAAGGAATCGGGGAGGCTACACCTTC
TRBJ2-5 | - | TRBD1 | 16 | TRBV6-5 | CASSYGQGLPQETQYF | TGTGCCAGCAGTTACGGACAGGGGTTGCCCCAAGAGACCCAGTACTTC
TRBJ1-5 | - | TRBD1 | 15 | TRBV7-6 | CASSHGDRVNQPQHF | TGTGCCAGCAGCCACGGGGACAGGGTCAATCAGCCCCAGCATTTT
TRBJ1-3 | - | - | 15 | TRBV7-2 | CASSFPMGSENTIYF | TGTGCCAGCAGCTTTCCCATGGGTTCGGAAAACACCATATATTTT
TRBJ1-5 | once | - | 13 | TRBV10-3 | CAISEISNQPQHF | TGTGCCATCAGTGAGATCAGCAATCAGCCCCAGCATTTT
TRBJ1-1 | - | TRBD1 | 17 | TRBV9 | CASSSGTGVRLNTEAFF | TGTGCCAGCAGCTCCGGGACAGGGGTTAGATTGAACACTGAAGCTTTCTTT
TRBJ1-1 | - | - | 12 | TRBV12-3/TRBV12-4 | CASSPLMGEAFF | TGTGCCAGCAGTCCTTTGATGGGGGAAGCTTTCTTT
TRBJ1-3 | - | - | 12 | TRBV5-5 | CASSLKGNTIYF | TGTGCCAGCAGCTTGAAAGGAAACACCATATATTTT
TRBJ2-7 | - | - | 15 | TRBV7-2 | CASSSWDDSSYEQYF | TGTGCCAGCAGCTCTTGGGACGACAGCTCCTACGAGCAGTACTTC
TRBJ2-3 | - | - | 16 | TRBV11-3 | CASSLEFQAGTDTQYF | TGTGCCAGCAGCTTAGAGTTTCAGGCCGGCACAGATACGCAGTATTTT
TRBJ1-5 | - | - | 15 | TRBV28 | CASSFFLRSDQPQHF | TGTGCCAGCAGTTTCTTTCTGAGATCGGATCAGCCCCAGCATTTT
TRBJ2-2 | - | - | 14 | TRBV6-6 | CASSNSRSGGELFF | TGTGCCAGCAGCAACTCAAGGTCGGGCGGGGAGCTGTTTTTT
TRBJ2-3 | many | - | 14 | TRBV2 | CASREQGPTDTQYF | TGTGCCAGCAGGGAACAGGGCCCCACAGATACGCAGTATTTT
TRBJ1-2 | - | - | 13 | TRBV28 | CASTLQVSYGYTF | TGTGCCAGCACTTTACAGGTGTCCTATGGCTACACCTTC
TRBJ1-1 | - | - | 11 | TRBV29-1 | CSGRGSDSAFF | TGCAGCGGCCGGGGGTCAGATTCAGCTTTCTTT
TRBJ1-1 | - | - | 12 | TRBV7-2 | CASSLRSAEAFF | TGTGCCAGCAGCTTGAGGTCCGCCGAAGCTTTCTTT
TRBJ1-2 | few | - | 11 | TRBV19 | CASSWGSGYTF | TGTGCCAGTAGTTGGGGCAGTGGCTACACCTTC
TRBJ2-1 | - | TRBD2 | 16 | TRBV9 | CASSSQGLALYNEQFF | TGTGCCAGCAGCAGTCAGGGACTAGCGCTGTACAATGAGCAGTTCTTC
TRBJ2-1 | - | TRBD2 | 16 | TRBV11-2 | CASSSRIAGGNNEQFF | TGTGCCAGCAGCTCAAGGATAGCGGGAGGCAACAATGAGCAGTTCTTC
TRBJ2-5 | - | - | 14 | TRBV12-1 | CASSFGRFQETQYF | TGTGCCAGCAGCTTTGGCCGCTTCCAAGAGACCCAGTACTTC
TRBJ1-3 | - | - | 15 | TRBV6-5 | CASSYSSSGRNTIYF | TGTGCCAGCAGTTACTCCTCCTCCGGTAGAAACACCATATATTTT
TRBJ1-1 | - | - | 13 | TRBV6-5 | CASSRTPEAEAFF | TGTGCCAGCAGCCGCACCCCGGAGGCTGAAGCTTTCTTT
TRBJ2-1 | - | - | 13 | TRBV5-1 | CASSLGGENEQFF | TGCGCCAGCAGCTTGGGGGGAGAGAATGAGCAGTTCTTC
TRBJ1-5 | - | - | 13 | TRBV27 | CASGRGGNQPQHF | TGTGCCAGCGGCAGGGGTGGCAATCAGCCCCAGCATTTT
TRBJ2-7 | - | - | 14 | TRBV29-1 | CSVEDQTDVYEQYF | TGCAGCGTTGAAGATCAGACAGACGTTTACGAGCAGTACTTC
TRBJ2-5 | once | - | 12 | TRBV18 | CASLTRGETQYF | TGTGCCAGCTTAACGAGGGGGGAGACCCAGTACTTC
TRBJ1-5 | - | TRBD1 | 15 | TRBV28 | CASSFRGLSNQPQHF | TGTGCCAGCAGTTTCAGGGGGTTGAGCAATCAGCCCCAGCATTTT